A single sample is the source of the 18 T cell receptor beta chains below, sequenced in a study of blood T cell repertoires in COVID-19. TCRdb's copy holds only in-frame clones and misses some; the assay was immunoSEQ multiplex PCR. The sample carries some 200,000 clones, roughly 89% recorded once. The sequencing input was peripheral blood. Receptor source: a woman in her 70s with COVID-19, enrolled during active disease.

V is TRBV28 and J is TRBJ2-1; TRBD1 might be the D (6 bases). V lost 3 bases, J lost 8 bases, and 11 bases lay in between. Germline loops: CDR1 MDHEN, CDR2 SYDVKM. The CDR3 runs to 13 residues. In DNA, the CDR3 is TGTGCCAGCAGTTTTAACAGGGCCCATGAGCAGTTCTTC. Encoded protein: CASSFNRAHEQFF.

The chain carries TRBV6-1 and TRBJ2-2; the D gene is possibly TRBD1 (6 bases). Germline loops: CDR1 MNHNS, CDR2 SASEGT. This CDR3 comprises 16 residues. The V and J ends lost 2 bases and 2 bases respectively, with 12 bases between them. CDR3 sequence: CASSEQGSRNTGELFF. The CDR3 DNA is TGTGCCAGCAGTGAACAGGGGTCCCGAAACACCGGGGAGCTGTTTTTT.

The J gene is TRBJ2-7, the V gene TRBV7-2, with 7 bases matching TRBD2. After removal of 5 bases from V and 7 bases from J, the junction contained 14 bases not matched to a gene. The CDR3 extends over 15 amino acids. Germline V gene sequence: CDR1 SGHTA, CDR2 FQGNSA. CDR3 region: CASSPMDTRGEEQYF. Here the CDR3 DNA reads TGTGCCAGCAGCCCGATGGACACCCGGGGGGAAGAGCAGTACTTC. The complete variable domain, with remaining parts taken from reference TRBV7-2 and TRBJ2-7, reads GAGVSQSPSNKVTEKGKDVELRCDPISGHTALYWYRQSLGQGLEFLIYFQGNSAPDKSGLPSDRFSAERTGGSVSTLTIQRTQQEDSAVYLCASSPMDTRGEEQYFGPGTRLTVT.

This clone was picked up one time. The V and J genes are TRBV4-1 and TRBJ2-3; D is possibly TRBD2 (5 bases). From germline, CDR1 is MGHRA and CDR2 YSYEKL. The V end lost 4 bases, the J end lost 5 bases, and 19 bases lay between the germline ends. The CDR3 totals 16 residues. CDR3 protein: CASSPNSALSGDTQYF. The CDR3 DNA is TGCGCCAGCAGCCCTAATAGCGCTCTGAGTGGAGATACGCAGTATTTT.

The table lists this clone with a count of one. V is TRBV28 and J is TRBJ1-2, with D tentatively TRBD1 (5 bases). Germline CDR1 and CDR2: MDHEN and SYDVKM. This CDR3 spans 14 amino acids. Trimming stripped 2 bases from V and 8 bases from J, with 15 bases between. CDR3 nucleotides: TGTGCCAGCAGTTTAATCGGGGGAATAGAGGGCTACACCTTC. This translates into CASSLIGGIEGYTF.

The gene calls are TRBV7-9 and TRBJ1-2, with 8 bases fitting TRBD1. The CDR3 is 14 amino acids. Germline V gene data show CDR1 as SEHNR and CDR2 as FQNEAQ (reference sequence). J lost 5 bases, V lost 5 bases, and 7 bases had no gene match. The CDR3 nucleotides read TGTGCCAGCAGCAACATGGACAGGGCGTATGGCTACACCTTC. It translates to CASSNMDRAYGYTF.

V is TRBV11-3 and J is TRBJ1-4; tentatively, D is TRBD1 (6 bases). Trimming stripped 5 bases from V and 5 bases from J, with 15 bases between. This CDR3 spans 15 amino acids. Germline lookup yields CDR1 SGHNT and CDR2 YENEEA. The CDR3: CASSPLDRVNEKLFF. The CDR3 bases are TGTGCCAGCAGCCCGCTGGACAGAGTAAATGAAAAACTGTTTTTT.

The rearrangement links TRBV9 to TRBJ2-5; 12 bases match TRBD2. This CDR3 spans 16 amino acids. V lost 4 bases to trimming and J lost 4 bases; unmatched junction nucleotides: 8. The germline V gene has CDR1 SGDLS and CDR2 YYNGEE. The DNA of the CDR3 is TGTGCCAGCAGCCGCGGACTAGCGGGATACGGAGAGACCCAGTACTTC. This translates into CASSRGLAGYGETQYF.

CDR3 DNA: TGTGCCACCAGCAAAAAGGGGACAGACACAGATACGCAGTATTTT. Its translation is CATSKKGTDTDTQYF. The chain joins TRBV15 to TRBJ2-3; TRBD1 matches at 7 bases. Germline CDR1 LNHNV, CDR2 YYDKDF (reference sequence). This CDR3 is built from 15 residues. The junction had 6 bases not matched to a gene; V was cut back by 4 bases and J by 2 bases.

This clone was seen only once. The chain couples TRBV4-1 to TRBJ2-7; no clear D. Germline assignment: CDR1 MGHRA and CDR2 YSYEKL. Trimming took off 2 bases at V and 6 bases at J, with 20 bases between the two ends. The CDR3 contains 16 residues. The CDR3 here is CASSQNPTPGLGEQYF. CDR3 DNA sequence: TGCGCCAGCAGCCAAAACCCCACCCCAGGTTTAGGCGAGCAGTACTTC.

This CDR3 is CASSQDQLAGGEQYF. CDR3 in DNA: TGCGCCAGCAGCCAAGATCAACTAGCGGGAGGCGAGCAGTACTTC. V is TRBV4-1 and J is TRBJ2-7; 12 positions match TRBD2. Germline values: CDR1 MGHRA, CDR2 YSYEKL. After removal of 0 bases from V and 6 bases from J, the junction contained 3 bases not matched to a gene. CDR3 length: 15 amino acids.

This clone was detected once. V is TRBV28 and J is TRBJ1-5; 8 positions match TRBD1. The CDR3 totals 16 residues. Germline values: CDR1 MDHEN, CDR2 SYDVKM. V shed 6 bases, J shed 4 bases, and the junction held 11 bases outside the gene matches. The DNA of the CDR3 is TGTGCCAGCAGCCGCCTTCCTCGACAGGGGAATCAGCCCCAGCATTTT. This translates into CASSRLPRQGNQPQHF.

This chain joins TRBV30 and TRBJ1-2; 8 bases match TRBD1. This CDR3 is 13 amino acids long. The V and J ends lost 5 bases and 2 bases, in that order; junction bases with no gene match: 4. Germline CDR1 GTSNPN, CDR2 SVGIG (reference sequence). The CDR3 nucleotides read TGTGCCTGGGGGGACAGGCCAAACTATGGCTACACCTTC. Protein sequence: CAWGDRPNYGYTF. Complete variable domain (other parts from reference TRBV30 and TRBJ1-2): SQTIHQWPATLVQPVGSPLSLECTVEGTSNPNLYWYRQAAGRGLQLLFYSVGIGQISSEVPQNLSASRPQDRQFILSSKKLLLSDSGFYLCAWGDRPNYGYTFGSGTRLTVV.

The chain joins TRBV28 to TRBJ1-3; D unclear. With 2 bases removed from V and 0 bases from J, the gap between germline ends came to 5 bases. The CDR3 is 14 residues long. The germline CDR1 and CDR2 sequences are MDHEN and SYDVKM. CDR3 residues: CASSLPYSGNTIYF. The CDR3 coding sequence is TGTGCCAGCAGTTTACCCTACTCTGGAAACACCATATATTTT.

The chain employs TRBV11-3 and TRBJ1-1, with a possible D match to TRBD1 (6 bases). CDR1 SGHNT and CDR2 YENEEA come from the germline V gene. V was trimmed by 5 bases and J by 1 base, leaving 11 bases between them. CDR3 length equals 14 residues. The CDR3 here is CASSLGTPNTEAFF. The CDR3 DNA follows: TGTGCCAGCAGCCTCGGGACACCGAACACTGAAGCTTTCTTT. Based on the CDR3 plus reference TRBV11-3 and TRBJ1-1, the full variable domain is EAGVVQSPRYKIIEKKQPVAFWCNPISGHNTLYWYLQNLGQGPELLIRYENEEAVDDSQLPKDRFSAERLKGVDSTLKIQPAELGDSAVYLCASSLGTPNTEAFFGQGTRLTVV.

This clone was seen only once. The chain combines TRBV5-1 with TRBJ1-2; D is unresolved. CDR1 is SGHRS, CDR2 YFSETQ, per germline. Trimming left V 4 bases short and J 8 bases short, with 15 bases between. There are 13 residues in the CDR3. CDR3 in amino acids: CASSAGLDVGYTF. CDR3 in DNA: TGCGCCAGCAGCGCCGGACTGGACGTAGGCTACACCTTC.

This chain connects TRBV5-1 to TRBJ2-3; 12 nucleotides line up with TRBD2. This CDR3 region has 15 residues. V was pared by 3 bases and J by 6 bases, with 5 bases of the junction left unmatched. Germline CDR1 SGHRS, CDR2 YFSETQ. CDR3 nucleotides: TGCGCCAGCAGCTCGACTAGCGGGAGAAGGGATACGCAGTATTTT. As protein: CASSSTSGRRDTQYF.

V gene TRBV6-5 combines with J gene TRBJ2-7; TRBD2 aligns across 10 bases. V trimming: 6 bases; J trimming: 2 bases; junction bases outside the gene matches: 4. The CDR3 has 14 amino acids. Looked up from germline, CDR1 is MNHEY and CDR2 is SVGAGI. Here the CDR3 DNA reads TGTGCCAGCAGCTCACTAGCGGGAACCTACGAGCAGTACTTC. Translation: CASSSLAGTYEQYF.